Listed below are T cell receptor beta chains from one sample, sequenced in a study of T cells in narcolepsy. Libraries were prepared by immunoSEQ multiplex PCR; TCRdb keeps only in-frame clonotypes and omits some of them. Seen here are 30,000 to 35,000 clones, around 77% observed once, and the top ten hold roughly 3.5%. The sequencing input was memory (CD45RA-) CD4+ T cells from blood. Every receptor here comes from a human donor in good health. Both conserved end residues are part of each CDR3. The order of the fields is CDR3 DNA, CDR3 protein, D gene, clone size, CDR3 length, J gene, V gene. D genes are given only for firm matches. Only some rows state a clone size, as once, few, many or a class for expanded clones.

TGTGCCAGCAGCGAACAGGGGAACACCGGGGAGCTGTTTTTT CASSEQGNTGELFF NA NA 14 TRBJ2-2 TRBV7-9
TGTGCCAGCAGCACTCCCTGGGGTCTACAGTACTTC CASSTPWGLQYF NA once 12 TRBJ2-4 TRBV7-2
TGTGCCAGCAGCTTAACATATAGGAGGGCCCAAGGCGGGGAGCTGTTTTTT CASSLTYRRAQGGELFF NA NA 17 TRBJ2-2 TRBV7-3
TGCGCCAGCAGCTTGCTAGCGGGAGCGACAAATACGCAGTATTTT CASSLLAGATNTQYF TRBD2 NA 15 TRBJ2-3 TRBV5-1
TGTGCCAGCAGCTCACTAGCGGGATCCACCGGGGAGCTGTTTTTT CASSSLAGSTGELFF TRBD2 NA 15 TRBJ2-2 TRBV11-2
TGTGCCAGCAGCCAAGATAGAGTAGCGGGAGAAATGGAGCAGTACTTC CASSQDRVAGEMEQYF TRBD2 NA 16 TRBJ2-7 TRBV4-2
TGCGCCAGCAGCCAAGCGGATGGGCGGGCCCGCTACAAAGGGCAGTTCTTC CASSQADGRARYKGQFF NA NA 17 TRBJ2-1 TRBV4-1
TGTGCCAGCCCTACAGATACGCAGTATTTT CASPTDTQYF NA NA 10 TRBJ2-3 TRBV21-1
TGTGCCTGGATTGACAGGGGGAATACTGAAGCTTTCTTT CAWIDRGNTEAFF TRBD1 NA 13 TRBJ1-1 TRBV30
TGTGCCAGCAGCGACGCAGGGTTAGGAAACACCATATATTTT CASSDAGLGNTIYF NA NA 14 TRBJ1-3 TRBV5-6
TGTGCCACCAGCCGCAGAGAAGTGAACACTGAAGCTTTCTTT CATSRREVNTEAFF NA NA 14 TRBJ1-1 TRBV15
TGTGCCAGCAGCTTGGTGGGGGAGCCCTATGGCTACACCTTC CASSLVGEPYGYTF NA NA 14 TRBJ1-2 TRBV5-6
TGTGCCAGCAGTTTATCATCCGGGGTCGGGGAGCTGTTTTTT CASSLSSGVGELFF NA NA 14 TRBJ2-2 TRBV27
TGTGCCAGCAGCTTACCTCCCGGGACAGGGTCCTACAATGAGCAGTTCTTC CASSLPPGTGSYNEQFF TRBD1 NA 17 TRBJ2-1 TRBV5-4
TGTGCCAGCAGTCGAAGGACTGCCTTAGGTGAGCAGTTCTTC CASSRRTALGEQFF NA NA 14 TRBJ2-1 TRBV6-5
TGTGCCAGCAGCTTAGAACTGAGGGCTGGCGAGCAGTACTTC CASSLELRAGEQYF NA NA 14 TRBJ2-7 TRBV11-3
TGTGCCTGGAGTGTTTCTAGCGGGGCCGGGCAGTATTTT CAWSVSSGAGQYF TRBD2 NA 13 TRBJ2-3 TRBV30
TGTGCCAGCGGTGAAGGGGATTACTATGGCTACACCTTC CASGEGDYYGYTF NA NA 13 TRBJ1-2 TRBV7-9
TGTGCCAGTAGTCTGTACGGCCGGGGAGGGAAGAACCAAGTCGGAAACACCATATATTTT CASSLYGRGGKNQVGNTIYF NA NA 20 TRBJ1-3 TRBV19
TGTGCCAGCAGCCAAGGTTTGGGGACGACGAGGAACACTGAAGCTTTCTTT CASSQGLGTTRNTEAFF NA NA 17 TRBJ1-1 TRBV14
TGTGCCAGCCGAGGGCAGTACAATCAGCCCCAGCATTTT CASRGQYNQPQHF NA NA 13 TRBJ1-5 TRBV19
TGCGCCAGCAGCGTGACAGGGGCTGGAAACACCATATATTTT CASSVTGAGNTIYF TRBD1 NA 14 TRBJ1-3 TRBV5-1
TGTGCCAGCAGCTTAGATATAGCCTCTAGGGAGACCCAGTACTTC CASSLDIASRETQYF NA NA 15 TRBJ2-5 TRBV11-3
TGTGCCACCTCGAACCGGGACAGGTTTAACTATGGCTACACCTTC CATSNRDRFNYGYTF TRBD1 NA 15 TRBJ1-2 TRBV6-6
TGTGCCTGGAGCCCGGGGATGAATGAAAAACTGTTTTTT CAWSPGMNEKLFF NA once 13 TRBJ1-4 TRBV30
TGTGCCAGCACTGGAACCCCTTATGACGAGCAGTACTTC CASTGTPYDEQYF NA few 13 TRBJ2-7 TRBV2
TGTGCCTGGAGCGAAATCGGAACCGGGGAGCTGTTTTTT CAWSEIGTGELFF NA few 13 TRBJ2-2 TRBV30
TGCGCCAGCAGCTTGTTCCGGAGAACAGATACGCAGTATTTT CASSLFRRTDTQYF NA NA 14 TRBJ2-3 TRBV5-1
TGTGCCAGCAGCCGATTTTGGGGGTTGAACGAGCAGTACTTC CASSRFWGLNEQYF NA once 14 TRBJ2-7 TRBV27
TGTGCCAGCCGGGAGGGCCCCGCCAAAAACATTCAGTACTTC CASREGPAKNIQYF TRBD2 once 14 TRBJ2-4 TRBV6-5
TGTGCCAGCAGTGACGGACAGGGCTACGAGCAGTACTTC CASSDGQGYEQYF TRBD1 once 13 TRBJ2-7 TRBV6-1
TGCGCCAGCAGCCAAGAATCCGGGGGAGGTACCGGGGCCAACGTCCTGACTTTC CASSQESGGGTGANVLTF NA NA 18 TRBJ2-6 TRBV4-1
TGTGCCAGCAGCTTGGGGACGGCAAGCACAGATACGCAGTATTTT CASSLGTASTDTQYF NA NA 15 TRBJ2-3 TRBV7-6
TGTGCCAGCAGTTCGACAGATCAGCCCCAGCATTTT CASSSTDQPQHF NA NA 12 TRBJ1-5 TRBV6-5
TGTGCCTGGAGTGTACAAGGGACAGCGTACCATTATGGCTACACCTTC CAWSVQGTAYHYGYTF TRBD1 NA 16 TRBJ1-2 TRBV30
TGTGCCAGCAGCCCCGTGGCGGTGGAGACCCAGTACTTC CASSPVAVETQYF NA NA 13 TRBJ2-5 TRBV7-2
TGTGCCAGCAGCTTGACCCTCAGCACAGATACGCAGTATTTT CASSLTLSTDTQYF NA NA 14 TRBJ2-3 TRBV5-6
TGTGCCAGCAGCCTAGTAGGGGCGATGAACACTGAAGCTTTCTTT CASSLVGAMNTEAFF NA NA 15 TRBJ1-1 TRBV5-4
TGCAGTGCGGGGCCCAATGAGCAGTTCTTC CSAGPNEQFF NA NA 10 TRBJ2-1 TRBV20-1